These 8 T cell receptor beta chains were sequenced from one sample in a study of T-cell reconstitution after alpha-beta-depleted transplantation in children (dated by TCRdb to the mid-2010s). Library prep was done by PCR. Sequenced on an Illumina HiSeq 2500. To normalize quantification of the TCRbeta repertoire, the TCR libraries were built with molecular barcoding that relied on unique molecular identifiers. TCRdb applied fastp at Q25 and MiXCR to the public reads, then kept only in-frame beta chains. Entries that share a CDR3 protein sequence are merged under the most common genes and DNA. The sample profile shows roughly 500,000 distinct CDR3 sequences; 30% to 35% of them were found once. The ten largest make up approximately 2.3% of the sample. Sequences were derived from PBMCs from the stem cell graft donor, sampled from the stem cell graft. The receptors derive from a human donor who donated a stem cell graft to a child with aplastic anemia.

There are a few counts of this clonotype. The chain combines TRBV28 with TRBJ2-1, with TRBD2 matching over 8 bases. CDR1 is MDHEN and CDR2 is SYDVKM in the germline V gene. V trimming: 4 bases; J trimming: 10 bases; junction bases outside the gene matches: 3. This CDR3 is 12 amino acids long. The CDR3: CASSSTSVEQFF. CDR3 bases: TGTGCCAGCAGTTCGACTAGCGTGGAGCAGTTCTTC.

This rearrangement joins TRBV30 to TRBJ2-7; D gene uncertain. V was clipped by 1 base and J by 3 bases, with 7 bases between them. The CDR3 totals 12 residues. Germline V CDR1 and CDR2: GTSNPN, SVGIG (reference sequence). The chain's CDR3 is CAWSEAGYEQYV. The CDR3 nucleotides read TGTGCCTGGAGTGAGGCCGGCTACGAGCAGTACGTC.

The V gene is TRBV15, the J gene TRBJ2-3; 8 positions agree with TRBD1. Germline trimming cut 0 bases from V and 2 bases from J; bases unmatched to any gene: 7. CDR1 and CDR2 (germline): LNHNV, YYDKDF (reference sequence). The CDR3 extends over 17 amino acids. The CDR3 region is CATSRDRRQGYTDTQYF. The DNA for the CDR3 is TGTGCCACCAGCAGAGATCGAAGACAGGGGTACACAGATACGCAGTATTTT.

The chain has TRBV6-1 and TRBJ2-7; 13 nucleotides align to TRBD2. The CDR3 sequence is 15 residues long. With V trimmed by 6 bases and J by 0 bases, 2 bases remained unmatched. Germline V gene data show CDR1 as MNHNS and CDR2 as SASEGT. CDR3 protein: CASRGTSGASYEQYF. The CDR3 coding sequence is TGTGCCAGCAGGGGGACTAGCGGGGCCTCCTACGAGCAGTACTTC.

The CDR3 region has the DNA TGCAGCGTTGAAGTTGGTGGCAGCCAGCAGTTCTTC. Translating gives CSVEVGGSQQFF. The chain is built from TRBV29-1 and TRBJ2-1, with D hard to call. This CDR3 spans 12 amino acids. Looked up from germline, CDR1 is SQVTM and CDR2 is ANQGSEA. The V and J ends lost 1 base and 11 bases respectively, with 12 bases between them.

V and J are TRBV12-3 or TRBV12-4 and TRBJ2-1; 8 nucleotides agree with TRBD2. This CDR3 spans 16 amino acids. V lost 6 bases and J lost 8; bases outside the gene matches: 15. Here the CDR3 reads CASSSVTSGSQHEQFF. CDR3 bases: TGTGCCAGCAGCTCGGTCACCAGCGGGAGTCAGCATGAGCAGTTCTTC.

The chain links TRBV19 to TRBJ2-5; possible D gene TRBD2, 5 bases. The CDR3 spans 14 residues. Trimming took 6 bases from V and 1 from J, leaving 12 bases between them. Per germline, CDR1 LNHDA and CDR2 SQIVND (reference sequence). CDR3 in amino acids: CASSQRPAQETQYF. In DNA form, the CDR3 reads TGTGCCAGTAGCCAGCGGCCGGCCCAAGAGACCCAGTACTTC.

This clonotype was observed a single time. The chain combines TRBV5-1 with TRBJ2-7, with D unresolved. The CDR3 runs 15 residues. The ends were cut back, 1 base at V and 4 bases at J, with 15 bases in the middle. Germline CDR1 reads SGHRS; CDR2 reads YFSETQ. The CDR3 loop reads CASSLKGISIYEQYF. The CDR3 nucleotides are TGCGCCAGCAGCTTGAAGGGTATCAGTATTTACGAGCAGTACTTC.